This T cell receptor beta chain appears in the sequencing data of a study of blood T cell repertoires in COVID-19. About the research overall: Samples came from the United States, Italy and Spain, spanning acute and convalescent COVID-19. T cells, B-cell-depleted T cells, or PBMCs provided the cDNA or gDNA that served as material.

V lost 2 bases to trimming and J lost 5 bases, with 12 bases between them. This CDR3 has 14 residues. The germline V gene encodes CDR1 SGHAT and CDR2 FQNNGV. Original handling: Amplifying reference gene primers gave estimates of nucleated cell counts. TCRdb's table, derived via immunoSEQ multiplex PCR, lists solely in-frame clones and lacks some. The V and J calls and clone size are taken from that table; D and trimming were inferred from the DNA. Counted here are about 290,000 clones, around four fifths occurring once; the ten biggest clones make up around 4%. The receptor's source is a woman between 45 and 60 years old with active or convalescent COVID-19. The specimen sequenced was peripheral blood. This chain connects TRBV11-2 to TRBJ2-5, with D perhaps matching TRBD2 (5 bases). The CDR3 DNA follows: TGTGCCAGCAGCTTACAGAGGGTAGGGGAGACCCAGTACTTC. Its translation is CASSLQRVGETQYF.